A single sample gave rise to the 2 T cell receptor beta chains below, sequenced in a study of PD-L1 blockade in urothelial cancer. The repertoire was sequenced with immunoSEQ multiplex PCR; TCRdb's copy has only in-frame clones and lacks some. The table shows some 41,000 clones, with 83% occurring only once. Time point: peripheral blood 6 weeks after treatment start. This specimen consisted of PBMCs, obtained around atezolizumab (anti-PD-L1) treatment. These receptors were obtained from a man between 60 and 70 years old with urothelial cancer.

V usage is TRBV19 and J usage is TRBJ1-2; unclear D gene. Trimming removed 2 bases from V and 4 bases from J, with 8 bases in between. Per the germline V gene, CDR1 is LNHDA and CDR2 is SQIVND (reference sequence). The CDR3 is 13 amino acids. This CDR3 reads CASSIPGVYGYTF. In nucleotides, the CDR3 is TGTGCCAGTAGTATACCCGGAGTCTATGGCTACACCTTC.

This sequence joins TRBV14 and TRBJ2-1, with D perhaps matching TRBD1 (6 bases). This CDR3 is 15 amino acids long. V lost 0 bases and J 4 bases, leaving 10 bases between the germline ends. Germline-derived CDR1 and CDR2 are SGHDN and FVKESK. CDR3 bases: TGTGCCAGCAGCCAAGATCGGGACAAGTACAATGAGCAGTTCTTC. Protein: CASSQDRDKYNEQFF.